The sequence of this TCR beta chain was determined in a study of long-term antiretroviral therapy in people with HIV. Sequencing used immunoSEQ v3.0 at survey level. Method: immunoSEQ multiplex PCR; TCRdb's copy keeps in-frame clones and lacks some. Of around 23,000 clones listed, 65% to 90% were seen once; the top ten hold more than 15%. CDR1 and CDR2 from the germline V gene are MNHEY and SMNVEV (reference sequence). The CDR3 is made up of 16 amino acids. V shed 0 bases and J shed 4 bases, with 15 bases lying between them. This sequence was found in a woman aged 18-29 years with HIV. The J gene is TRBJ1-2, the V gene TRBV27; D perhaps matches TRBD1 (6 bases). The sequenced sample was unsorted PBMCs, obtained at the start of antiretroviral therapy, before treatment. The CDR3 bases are TGTGCCAGCAGTTTATCCCGGGGGGGCGCGGGCTATGGCTACACCTTC. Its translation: CASSLSRGGAGYGYTF.